This is a list of T cell receptor beta chains from one sample in a study of shared clonotypes between healthy human individuals. Assay: immunoSEQ multiplex PCR; the TCRdb copy retains only in-frame clones and omits some. This table has a few million clones, 90% to 95% appearing once. Sequencing was carried out using naive CD4+ T cells sorted from blood. These receptors were taken from a man between 18 and 35 years old in good health. The CDR3 runs from the conserved cysteine through the conserved F or W. D genes are given only for firm matches. Only some rows state a clone size, as once, few, many or a class for expanded clones.

v_call	j_call	clone_size	d_call	cdr3_aa	cdr3_nt
TRBV4-3	TRBJ2-7	.	TRBD2	CASSQGLAGTYEQYF	TGCGCCAGCAGCCAAGGACTAGCGGGAACCTACGAGCAGTACTTC
TRBV28	TRBJ1-2	.	.	CASSSPHDGNYGYTF	TGTGCCAGCAGTTCCCCCCACGACGGAAACTATGGCTACACCTTC
TRBV15	TRBJ2-7	.	.	CATSRGGVDYEQYF	TGTGCCACCAGCAGAGGGGGGGTAGACTACGAGCAGTACTTC
TRBV2	TRBJ1-2	.	TRBD1	CASSPGQGARYTF	TGTGCCAGCAGTCCGGGACAGGGGGCTCGCTACACCTTC
TRBV5-6	TRBJ2-2	.	.	CASSLGGKAGELFF	TGTGCCAGCAGCTTGGGCGGGAAGGCCGGGGAGCTGTTTTTT
TRBV10-3	TRBJ2-3	.	TRBD2	CAISEAGTSFTDTQYF	TGTGCCATCAGTGAAGCCGGGACTAGTTTCACAGATACGCAGTATTTT
TRBV9	TRBJ1-5	.	.	CASSAGRPEGNQPQHF	TGTGCCAGCAGCGCGGGGCGTCCTGAGGGTAATCAGCCCCAGCATTTT
TRBV2	TRBJ2-7	.	.	CASTPRESTYEQYF	TGTGCCAGCACCCCGCGGGAATCCACCTACGAGCAGTACTTC
TRBV28	TRBJ1-4	.	TRBD1	CASSTDRGANEKLFF	TGTGCCAGCAGTACCGACAGGGGTGCTAATGAAAAACTGTTTTTT
TRBV10-3	TRBJ1-6	.	.	CAISAGDLERGSPLHF	TGTGCCATCAGTGCGGGCGACCTCGAGCGGGGATCACCCCTCCACTTT
TRBV6-5	TRBJ1-6	.	TRBD1	CASSYSRQGWSPLHF	TGTGCCAGCAGTTACTCGAGACAGGGATGGTCACCCCTCCACTTT
TRBV11-2	TRBJ1-5	few	.	CASSFWENQPQHF	TGTGCCAGCAGCTTTTGGGAGAATCAGCCCCAGCATTTT
TRBV19	TRBJ2-5	.	.	CASSMAQKQGKTQYF	TGTGCCAGTAGTATGGCCCAGAAACAGGGAAAGACCCAGTACTTC
TRBV6-6	TRBJ1-6	once	.	CASSWNRASYNSPLHF	TGTGCCAGCAGTTGGAACAGGGCATCCTATAATTCACCCCTCCACTTT
TRBV6-5	TRBJ1-1	.	TRBD1	CASRDRGLVDEAFF	TGTGCCAGCAGGGACAGGGGGCTTGTGGATGAAGCTTTCTTT
TRBV5-6	TRBJ2-5	.	.	CASSFGASGTQYF	TGTGCCAGCAGCTTTGGCGCTTCAGGTACCCAGTACTTC
TRBV7-8	TRBJ2-7	.	.	CASSLELVVSYEQYF	TGTGCCAGCAGCTTAGAGCTCGTAGTCTCCTACGAGCAGTACTTC